These T cell receptor beta chains were read from a single sample in a study of Ad26.COV2.S vaccination and SARS-CoV-2 variants. The data were produced by immunoSEQ multiplex PCR, yet TCRdb's version contains in-frame clones alone and is incomplete. This sample has 400,000 to 450,000 clones, with about 93% found just once. The source material was peripheral blood, sampled in a trial of Ad26.COV2.S vaccine versus placebo. The source of these receptors is a person aged 18-60 years who received the Ad26.COV2.S COVID-19 vaccine or a placebo. CDR3s leave out the opening cysteine and the closing phenylalanine or tryptophan.

V gene	J gene	CDR3 protein
TRBV6-5	TRBJ2-1	ASRLFSPREQF
TRBV10-3	TRBJ1-2	AISAGGGAGYT
TRBV2	TRBJ1-5	ASTEGGYSNQPQH
TRBV4-3	TRBJ2-5	ASSQSAGRGDETQY
TRBV27	TRBJ2-7	ASGAGGLEQY
TRBV19	TRBJ1-1	ASSIPDRGRTEAF
TRBV5-6	TRBJ2-3	ASSLIRGNTDTQY
TRBV11-2	TRBJ2-1	ASSLSRDEQF
TRBV24-1	TRBJ2-1	ATSDLAGGQQF
TRBV5-6	TRBJ1-2	ASSSLLQHYGYT
TRBV28	TRBJ1-1	ASSLVGGGIAF
TRBV7-2	TRBJ2-7	ASSFYSVGYEQY
TRBV2	TRBJ2-1	ASRGGRDYNEQF
TRBV11-2	TRBJ1-1	ASSLWQARNTEAF
TRBV7-9	TRBJ2-7	ASSALGRGHEQY
TRBV5-4	TRBJ2-5	ASSARQGKETQY
TRBV2	TRBJ2-1	AGGGHGYNEQF
TRBV28	TRBJ1-2	ASRTGQGPGYT
TRBV10-1	TRBJ2-7	ASSDVIQTGEQY
TRBV7-8	TRBJ1-1	ASSPQGSLNTEAF
TRBV18	TRBJ2-5	ASSPFREETQY
TRBV7-2	TRBJ2-1	ASSSGTGKIYNEQF
TRBV7-2	TRBJ2-7	ASSRGSSGPTYEQY
TRBV30	TRBJ2-2	AWSVMASGSYAGELF
TRBV5-4	TRBJ2-2	ASSSGVAGATGELF